These T cell receptor beta chains were read from a single sample in a study of OX40 agonist ivuxolimab in advanced cancers. Repertoires were generated with immunoSEQ multiplex PCR, while TCRdb's copy carries only in-frame clones and drops some. The sample includes 75,000 to 90,000 clones, around 85% of them seen just once. Here the sequenced sample was CD4+ or CD8+ T cells sorted from blood, taken in a trial of the OX40 agonist ivuxolimab. Receptor source: an adult with an advanced solid tumor such as melanoma, head and neck, liver or kidney cancer. The CDR3 runs from the conserved cysteine through the conserved F or W. D genes are given only for firm matches. Clone size is shown for a subset of rows, as once, few, many or a class of expanded clone.

V gene: TRBV7-6; D gene: NA; clone size: NA; J gene: TRBJ1-5; CDR3 DNA: TGTGCCAGCAGCTTATCGAGGATTGGAACTGATTATAGCAATCAGCCCCAGCATTTT; CDR3 protein: CASSLSRIGTDYSNQPQHF
V gene: TRBV6-1; D gene: NA; clone size: NA; J gene: TRBJ2-3; CDR3 DNA: TGTGCCAGCGGGGAGACACATTATAGCACAGATACGCAGTATTTT; CDR3 protein: CASGETHYSTDTQYF
V gene: TRBV18; D gene: NA; clone size: once; J gene: TRBJ1-1; CDR3 DNA: TGTGCCAGCTCACCGGGAGCGATGAACACTGAAGCTTTCTTT; CDR3 protein: CASSPGAMNTEAFF
V gene: TRBV28; D gene: TRBD1; clone size: NA; J gene: TRBJ1-2; CDR3 DNA: TGTGCCAGCAGTCCACCGTACTTCAGGGGGCGCGTTTATGGCTACACCTTC; CDR3 protein: CASSPPYFRGRVYGYTF
V gene: TRBV2; D gene: NA; clone size: NA; J gene: TRBJ2-1; CDR3 DNA: TGTGCCAGCAGTGAAGAGAGGGACCTTGAAGTCGGCAATGAGCAGTTCTTC; CDR3 protein: CASSEERDLEVGNEQFF
V gene: TRBV10-3; D gene: TRBD1; clone size: NA; J gene: TRBJ1-2; CDR3 DNA: TGTGCCATCAGTGAGTCCAGTAACAGGGGCGGATCTGGCTACACCTTC; CDR3 protein: CAISESSNRGGSGYTF
V gene: TRBV19; D gene: NA; clone size: NA; J gene: TRBJ1-4; CDR3 DNA: TGTGCCAGTAGTGTATCGGAATCGGATGAAAAACTGTTTTTT; CDR3 protein: CASSVSESDEKLFF
V gene: TRBV5-4; D gene: TRBD1; clone size: NA; J gene: TRBJ2-7; CDR3 DNA: TGTGCCAGCAGCAACCAACAGGGGGTCGGCGAGCAGTACTTC; CDR3 protein: CASSNQQGVGEQYF
V gene: TRBV5-1; D gene: NA; clone size: NA; J gene: TRBJ1-6; CDR3 DNA: TGCGCCAGCAGCCCGACGGGCCAAACTGGGAATTCACCCCTCCACTTT; CDR3 protein: CASSPTGQTGNSPLHF
V gene: TRBV6-1; D gene: TRBD2; clone size: NA; J gene: TRBJ2-3; CDR3 DNA: TGTGCCAGCAGTGAAGCTAGCGGGGGGACCACAGATACGCAGTATTTT; CDR3 protein: CASSEASGGTTDTQYF
V gene: TRBV4-2; D gene: NA; clone size: NA; J gene: TRBJ2-1; CDR3 DNA: TGTGCCAGTCAAATTGGCGGTAGCTCCTACAATGAGCAGTTCTTC; CDR3 protein: CASQIGGSSYNEQFF
V gene: TRBV29-1; D gene: NA; clone size: NA; J gene: TRBJ1-1; CDR3 DNA: TGCAGCGTTGAATCCGATGGTGGCGCTGAAGCTTTCTTT; CDR3 protein: CSVESDGGAEAFF
V gene: TRBV18; D gene: NA; clone size: NA; J gene: TRBJ1-1; CDR3 DNA: TGTGCCAGCTCACCTGAAAGTAGGGCTGAAGCTTTCTTT; CDR3 protein: CASSPESRAEAFF